The present T cell receptor (beta chain) was sequenced within a study of cytomegalovirus exposure and HLA in healthy donors. Using immunoSEQ multiplex PCR, the repertoire was profiled, and TCRdb retains in-frame clones only, with some absent. Found here are about 140,000 clones, 84% of them singletons; the top ten hold 1.4%. This clone showed up just a few times. Trimming pared 2 bases from V and 3 bases from J, leaving 7 bases between. Germline assignment: CDR1 SGHAT and CDR2 FQDESV (reference sequence). The CDR3 contains 13 residues. The source of this sequence is a woman aged 30 to 39 in good health and CMV-seronegative. J is TRBJ2-5 and V is TRBV11-1; D unresolved. Sequencing used PBMCs. The chain's CDR3 is CASSLSPEETQYF. The CDR3 nucleotides are TGTGCCAGCAGCTTAAGCCCCGAAGAGACCCAGTACTTC.